This T cell receptor beta chain came from a study of response to subunit inactivated influenza vaccine. General study results and limits: There was a suggestion from the authors that each seasonal influenza vaccination recruits few new T cells.

Looked up from germline, CDR1 is DFQATT and CDR2 is SNEGSKA (reference sequence). V gave up 4 bases and J gave up 6 bases; unmatched junction bases: 2. The CDR3 covers 12 residues. From the RT-PCR reads, TCRdb called clonotypes with MiXCR, one entry per CDR3 protein. The repertoire holds almost 250,000 distinct CDR3 sequences, with more than 10% as singletons. There are a few counts of this clonotype. What it recognizes is unknown. This chain connects TRBV20-1 to TRBJ2-1; TRBD2 matches 8 bases. This sequence originates from a man aged 45-60 years who received an inactivated influenza vaccine. The specimen comprised non-naive T cells sorted from PBMCs, sampled less than 15 days before vaccination. In nucleotides, the CDR3 is TGCAGTGCTACAGGACTAGCCAATGAGCAGTTCTTC. Its translation: CSATGLANEQFF.